This T cell receptor (beta chain) emerged from a study of T cells in tuberculosis. Study-wide findings and caveats: Active tuberculosis patients had shorter CDR3-alpha; the beta difference was nonsignificant.

Time point in this sample: new active TB diagnosis, blood taken before or within 7 days of starting treatment. Notes on this clone: What it binds is unknown.

CDR1 is MDHEN, CDR2 SYDVKM, per germline. V gave up 6 bases and J gave up 4 bases; unmatched junction bases: 5. CDR3 size: 14 residues. Using immunoSEQ multiplex PCR, the repertoire was profiled, and TCRdb retains in-frame clones only, with some absent. This sample carries approximately 49,000 clones, 90% to 95% of them seen once, and the ten largest clones take more than 1.2%. The chain recombines TRBV28 with TRBJ2-7, with TRBD1 matching over 11 bases. The sequence was obtained from an adult with tuberculosis. The sample consisted of PBMCs, taken at tuberculosis diagnosis. DNA of the CDR3: TGTGCCAGCAGAGGGACAGGGGGGTCGTACGAGCAGTACTTC. Residues: CASRGTGGSYEQYF.